This is a list of T cell receptor beta chains from one sample in a study of technical replicates of blood from a few donors. Using immunoSEQ multiplex PCR, the repertoire was profiled, and TCRdb retains in-frame clones only, with some absent. The data hold tens of thousands of clones, with roughly 91% observed a single time. Specimen: T cells isolated from PBMCs. All receptors derive from a human donor in good health. Some clones in this sample may be carry-over from other donors' samples. Both conserved end residues are part of each CDR3. D genes are given only for firm matches.

>TRBJ2-1|TRBV13|TRBD1
TGTGCCAGCAGTCCCCAGACAGGGGAGGATGAGCAGTTCTTC
CASSPQTGEDEQFF
>TRBJ1-1|TRBV5-6|NA
TGTGCCAGCAGCTCACGTACCCAGAGGACTGAAGCTTTCTTT
CASSSRTQRTEAFF
>TRBJ2-2|TRBV7-7|NA
TGTGCTAGCAGCTTAGCGTCAGCGACCGGGGAGCTGTTTTTT
CASSLASATGELFF
>TRBJ2-7|TRBV18|TRBD1
TGTGCCAGCTCACGTCCCGGGACAGGGGGGGCCTCCTACGAGCAGTACTTC
CASSRPGTGGASYEQYF
>TRBJ2-2|TRBV4-1|NA
TGCGCCAGCAGCCATGTAGCTGGGGAGCTGTTTTTT
CASSHVAGELFF
>TRBJ1-2|TRBV5-5|NA
TGTGCCAGCAGCTTGGTAGCGCACTCGGGATATGGCTACACCTTC
CASSLVAHSGYGYTF
>TRBJ2-3|TRBV7-6|TRBD2
TGTGCCAGCAGCTCGACCGGACTAGCGGGAGTCAGAGATCCGCAGTATTTT
CASSSTGLAGVRDPQYF
>TRBJ1-2|TRBV11-2|NA
TGTGCCAGCAGCCCCCTGATTGGTGGCGGCTACACCTTC
CASSPLIGGGYTF
>TRBJ1-5|TRBV27|NA
TGTGCCAGCAGTTTTCGACAGGCCGGGGGGGCCCAGCATTTT
CASSFRQAGGAQHF
>TRBJ1-6|TRBV6-1|TRBD1
TGTGCCAGCAGCGACAGGGATCACTCACCCCTCCACTTT
CASSDRDHSPLHF
>TRBJ2-1|TRBV4-1|TRBD2
TGCGCCAGCAGCCATCGGACTAGCGGGTACAATGAGCAGTTCTTC
CASSHRTSGYNEQFF
>TRBJ2-7|TRBV27|NA
TGTGCCAGCAGTTTATCTGCGGAACCCTTATTCTACGAGCAGTACTTC
CASSLSAEPLFYEQYF
>TRBJ2-7|TRBV29-1|NA
TGCAGCGTTGGTGGCGGGACCACCTACGAGCAGTACTTC
CSVGGGTTYEQYF
>TRBJ1-2|TRBV4-2|NA
TGTGCCAGCAGCCGCGATGGGGCAGTGGGAAATGGCTACACCTTC
CASSRDGAVGNGYTF
>TRBJ2-7|TRBV5-1|TRBD1
TGCGCCACAAAAGACAGGGAATCGTACGAGCAGTACTTC
CATKDRESYEQYF
>TRBJ2-1|TRBV28|NA
TGTGCCACCCAGGGGGGTATTGGGAATGAGCAGTTCTTC
CATQGGIGNEQFF
>TRBJ1-5|TRBV6-1|TRBD1
TGTGCCAGCAGTGAAGTCACAGGGGCTAGGGGGAATCAGCCCCAGCATTTT
CASSEVTGARGNQPQHF